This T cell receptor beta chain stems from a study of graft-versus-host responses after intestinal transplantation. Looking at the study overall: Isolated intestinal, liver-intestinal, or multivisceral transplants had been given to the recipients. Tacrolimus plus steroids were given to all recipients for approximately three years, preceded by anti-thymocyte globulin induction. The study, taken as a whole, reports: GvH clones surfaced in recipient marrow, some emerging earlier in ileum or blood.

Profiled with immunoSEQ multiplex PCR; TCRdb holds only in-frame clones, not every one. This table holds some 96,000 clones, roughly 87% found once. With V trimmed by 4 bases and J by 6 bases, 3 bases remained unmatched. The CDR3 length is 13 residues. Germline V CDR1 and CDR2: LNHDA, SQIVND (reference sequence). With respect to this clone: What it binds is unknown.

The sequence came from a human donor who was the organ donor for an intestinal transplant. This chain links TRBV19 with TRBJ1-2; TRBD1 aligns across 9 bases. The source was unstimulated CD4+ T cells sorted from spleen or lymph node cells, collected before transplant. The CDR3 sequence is CASSRGQGNGYTF. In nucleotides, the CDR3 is TGTGCCAGTAGTAGGGGACAGGGTAATGGCTACACCTTC.